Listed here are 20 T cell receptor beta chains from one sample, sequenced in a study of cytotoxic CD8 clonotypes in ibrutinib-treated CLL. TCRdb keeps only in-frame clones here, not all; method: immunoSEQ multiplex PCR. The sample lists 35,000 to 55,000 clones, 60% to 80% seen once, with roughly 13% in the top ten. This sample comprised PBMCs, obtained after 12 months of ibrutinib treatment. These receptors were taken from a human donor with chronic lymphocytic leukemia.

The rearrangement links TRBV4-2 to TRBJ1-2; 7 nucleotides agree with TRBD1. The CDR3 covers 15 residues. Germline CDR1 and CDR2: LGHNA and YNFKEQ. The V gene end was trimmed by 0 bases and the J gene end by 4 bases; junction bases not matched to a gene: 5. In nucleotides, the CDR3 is TGTGCCAGCAGCCAAGATCGAGGGGGCTCCTATGGCTACACCTTC. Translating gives CASSQDRGGSYGYTF.

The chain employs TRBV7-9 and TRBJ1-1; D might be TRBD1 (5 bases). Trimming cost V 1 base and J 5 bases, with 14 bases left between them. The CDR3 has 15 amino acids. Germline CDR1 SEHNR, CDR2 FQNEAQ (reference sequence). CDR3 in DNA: TGTGCCAGCAGCTTAGGGGTGGCGGGGGGGACTGAAGCTTTCTTT. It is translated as CASSLGVAGGTEAFF.

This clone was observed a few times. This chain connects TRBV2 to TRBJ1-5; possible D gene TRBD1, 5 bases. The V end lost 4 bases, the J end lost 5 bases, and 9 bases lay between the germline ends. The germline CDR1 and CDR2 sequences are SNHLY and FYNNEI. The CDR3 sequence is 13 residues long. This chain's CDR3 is CASSGQSYQPQHF. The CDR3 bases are TGTGCCAGCAGTGGACAGAGCTATCAGCCCCAGCATTTT.

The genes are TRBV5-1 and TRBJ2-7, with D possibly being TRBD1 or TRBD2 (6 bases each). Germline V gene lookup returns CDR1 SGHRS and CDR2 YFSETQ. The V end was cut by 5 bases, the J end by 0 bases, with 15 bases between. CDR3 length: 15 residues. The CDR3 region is CASSVLGGSSYEQYF. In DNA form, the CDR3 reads TGCGCCAGCAGTGTGTTGGGGGGCAGCTCCTACGAGCAGTACTTC.

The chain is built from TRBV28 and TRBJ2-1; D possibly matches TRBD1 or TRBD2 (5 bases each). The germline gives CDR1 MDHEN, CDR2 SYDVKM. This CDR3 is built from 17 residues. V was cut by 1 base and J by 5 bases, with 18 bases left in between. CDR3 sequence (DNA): TGTGCCAGCAGTTTATTTAACGGGGCACCTTTCCACAATGAGCAGTTCTTC. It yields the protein CASSLFNGAPFHNEQFF.

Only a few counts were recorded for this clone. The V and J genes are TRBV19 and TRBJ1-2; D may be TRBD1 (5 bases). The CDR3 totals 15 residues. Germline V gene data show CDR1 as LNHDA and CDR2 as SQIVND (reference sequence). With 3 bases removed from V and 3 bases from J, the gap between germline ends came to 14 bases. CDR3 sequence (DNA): TGTGCCAGTAGTATGGAAGGGGTCGATGACTATGGCTACACCTTC. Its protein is CASSMEGVDDYGYTF.

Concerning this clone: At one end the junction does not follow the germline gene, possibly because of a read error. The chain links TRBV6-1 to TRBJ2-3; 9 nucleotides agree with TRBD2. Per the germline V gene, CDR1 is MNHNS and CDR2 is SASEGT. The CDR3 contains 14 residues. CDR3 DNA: TGTGTCAGCAGCTATGAGCGGGGGGTGGATACGCAGTATTTT. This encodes CVSSYERGVDTQYF.

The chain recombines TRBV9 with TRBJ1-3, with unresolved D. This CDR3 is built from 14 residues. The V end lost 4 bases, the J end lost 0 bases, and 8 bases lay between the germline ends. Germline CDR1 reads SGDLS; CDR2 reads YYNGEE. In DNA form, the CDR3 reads TGTGCCAGCAGCCCCGCTTCCTCTGGAAACACCATATATTTT. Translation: CASSPASSGNTIYF. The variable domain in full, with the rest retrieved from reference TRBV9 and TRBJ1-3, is DSGVTQTPKHLITATGQRVTLRCSPRSGDLSVYWYQQSLDQGLQFLIQYYNGEERAKGNILERFSAQQFPDLHSELNLSSLELGDSALYFCASSPASSGNTIYFGEGSWLTVV.

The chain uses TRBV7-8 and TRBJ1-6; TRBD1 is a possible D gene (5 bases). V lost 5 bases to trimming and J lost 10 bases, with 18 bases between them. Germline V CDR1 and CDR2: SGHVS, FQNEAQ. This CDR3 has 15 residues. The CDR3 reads CASSPKWQGWSPLHF. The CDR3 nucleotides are TGTGCCAGCAGCCCCAAGTGGCAGGGTTGGTCACCCCTCCACTTT.

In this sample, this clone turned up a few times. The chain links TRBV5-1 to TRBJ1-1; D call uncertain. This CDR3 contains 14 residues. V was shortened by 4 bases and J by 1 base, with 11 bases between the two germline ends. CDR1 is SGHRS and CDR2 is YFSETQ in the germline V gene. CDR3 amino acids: CASSPRSTNTEAFF. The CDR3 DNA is TGCGCCAGCAGCCCCAGGTCCACGAACACTGAAGCTTTCTTT.

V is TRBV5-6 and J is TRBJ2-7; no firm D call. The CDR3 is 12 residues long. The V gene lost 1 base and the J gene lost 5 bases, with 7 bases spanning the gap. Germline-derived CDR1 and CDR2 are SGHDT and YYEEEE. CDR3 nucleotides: TGTGCCAGCAGCTTGAAATGGGACGAGCAGTACTTC. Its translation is CASSLKWDEQYF.

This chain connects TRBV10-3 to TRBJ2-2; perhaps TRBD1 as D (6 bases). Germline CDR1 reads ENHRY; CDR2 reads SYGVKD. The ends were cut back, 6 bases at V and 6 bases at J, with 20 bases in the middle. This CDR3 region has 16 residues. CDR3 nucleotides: TGTGCCATCAGCCCCACACAGGGAAAGGGTCCCGGGGAGCTGTTTTTT. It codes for CAISPTQGKGPGELFF.

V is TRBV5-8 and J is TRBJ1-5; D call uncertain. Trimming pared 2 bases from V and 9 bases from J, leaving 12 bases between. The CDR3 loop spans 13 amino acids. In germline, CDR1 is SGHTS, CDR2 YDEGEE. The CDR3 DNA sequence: TGTGCCAGCAGCTTCGTCGGAAACCGGCCCCAGCATTTT. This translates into CASSFVGNRPQHF.

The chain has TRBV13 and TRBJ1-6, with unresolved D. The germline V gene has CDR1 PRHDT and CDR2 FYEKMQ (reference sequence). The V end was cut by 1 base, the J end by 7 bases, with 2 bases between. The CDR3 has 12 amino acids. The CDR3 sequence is CASSLENSPLHF. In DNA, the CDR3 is TGTGCCAGCAGCTTAGAAAATTCACCCCTCCACTTT.

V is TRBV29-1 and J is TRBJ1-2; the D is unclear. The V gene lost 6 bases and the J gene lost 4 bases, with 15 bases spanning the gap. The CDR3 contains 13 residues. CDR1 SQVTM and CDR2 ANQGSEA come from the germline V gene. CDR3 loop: CSVASYPLYGYTF. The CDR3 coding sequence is TGCAGCGTGGCTTCCTACCCGCTCTATGGCTACACCTTC.

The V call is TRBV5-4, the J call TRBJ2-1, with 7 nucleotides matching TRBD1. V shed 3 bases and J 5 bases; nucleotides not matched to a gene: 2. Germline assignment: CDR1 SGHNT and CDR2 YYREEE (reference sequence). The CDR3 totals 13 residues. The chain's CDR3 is CASSSGQDNEQFF. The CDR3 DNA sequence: TGTGCCAGCAGCTCCGGACAGGACAATGAGCAGTTCTTC.

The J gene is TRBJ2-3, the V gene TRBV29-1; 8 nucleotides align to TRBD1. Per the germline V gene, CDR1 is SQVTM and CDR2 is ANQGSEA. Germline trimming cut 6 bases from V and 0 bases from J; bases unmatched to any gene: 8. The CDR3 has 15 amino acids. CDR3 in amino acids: CSVGTGVSSTDTQYF. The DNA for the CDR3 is TGCAGCGTGGGGACAGGAGTCTCTAGCACAGATACGCAGTATTTT.

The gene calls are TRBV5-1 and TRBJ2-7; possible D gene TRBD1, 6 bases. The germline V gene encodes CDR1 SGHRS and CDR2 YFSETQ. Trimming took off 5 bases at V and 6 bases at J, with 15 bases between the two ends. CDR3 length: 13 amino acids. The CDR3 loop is CASRSGVNGEQYF. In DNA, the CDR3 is TGCGCCAGCAGGTCAGGGGTGAATGGCGAGCAGTACTTC.

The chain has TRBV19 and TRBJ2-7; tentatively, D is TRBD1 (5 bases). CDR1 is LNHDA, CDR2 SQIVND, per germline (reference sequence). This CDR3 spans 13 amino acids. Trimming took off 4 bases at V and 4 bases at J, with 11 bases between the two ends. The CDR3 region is CASSTPDSYEQYF. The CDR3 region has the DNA TGTGCCAGTAGTACACCCGACAGTTACGAGCAGTACTTC. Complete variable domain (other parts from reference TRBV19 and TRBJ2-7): DGGITQSPKYLFRKEGQNVTLSCEQNLNHDAMYWYRQDPGQGLRLIYYSQIVNDFQKGDIAEGYSVSREKKESFPLTVTSAQKNPTAFYLCASSTPDSYEQYFGPGTRLTVT.

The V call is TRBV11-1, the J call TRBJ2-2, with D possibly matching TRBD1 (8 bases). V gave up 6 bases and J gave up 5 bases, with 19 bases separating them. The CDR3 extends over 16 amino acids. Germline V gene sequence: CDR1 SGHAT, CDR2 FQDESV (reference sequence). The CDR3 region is CASSSGQGGNTGELFF. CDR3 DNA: TGTGCCAGCAGTTCTGGACAGGGAGGGAATACCGGGGAGCTGTTTTTT.